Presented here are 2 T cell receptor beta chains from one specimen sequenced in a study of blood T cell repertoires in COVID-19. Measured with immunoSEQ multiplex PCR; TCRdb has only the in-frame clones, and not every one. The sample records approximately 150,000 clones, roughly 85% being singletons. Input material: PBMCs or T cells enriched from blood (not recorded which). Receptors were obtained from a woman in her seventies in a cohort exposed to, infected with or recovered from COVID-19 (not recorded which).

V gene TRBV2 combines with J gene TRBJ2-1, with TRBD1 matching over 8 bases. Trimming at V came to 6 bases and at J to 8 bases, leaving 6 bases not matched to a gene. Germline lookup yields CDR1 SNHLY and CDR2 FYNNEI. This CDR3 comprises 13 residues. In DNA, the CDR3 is TGTGCCAGCAGACGGACAGGGTCCGATGAGCAGTTCTTC. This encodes CASRRTGSDEQFF.

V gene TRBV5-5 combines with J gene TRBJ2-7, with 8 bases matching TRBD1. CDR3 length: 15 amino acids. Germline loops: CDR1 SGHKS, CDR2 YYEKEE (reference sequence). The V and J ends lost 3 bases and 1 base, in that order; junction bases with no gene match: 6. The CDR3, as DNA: TGTGCCAGCAGCTCCGCCGGGACAGGTTCCTACGAGCAGTACTTC. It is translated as CASSSAGTGSYEQYF.